This T cell receptor (beta chain) derives from a study of T cell changes during pregnancy in multiple sclerosis. Germline trimming cut 6 bases from V and 3 bases from J; bases unmatched to any gene: 4. Germline CDR1 SNHLY, CDR2 FYNNEI. There are 13 residues in the CDR3. The data were produced by immunoSEQ multiplex PCR, yet TCRdb's version contains in-frame clones alone and is incomplete. The profile covers about 59,000 clones, with 92% appearing a single time and less than 3.5% taken by the ten largest. Sample: peripheral blood, taken in the third trimester of pregnancy. The chain carries TRBV2 and TRBJ2-7; 8 bases are a match to TRBD2. The source is a female donor in good health, enrolled as a control in a pregnancy study. The CDR3 region is CASRLAVLYEQYF. For the CDR3, the DNA is TGTGCCAGCAGACTAGCGGTCCTCTACGAGCAGTACTTC.